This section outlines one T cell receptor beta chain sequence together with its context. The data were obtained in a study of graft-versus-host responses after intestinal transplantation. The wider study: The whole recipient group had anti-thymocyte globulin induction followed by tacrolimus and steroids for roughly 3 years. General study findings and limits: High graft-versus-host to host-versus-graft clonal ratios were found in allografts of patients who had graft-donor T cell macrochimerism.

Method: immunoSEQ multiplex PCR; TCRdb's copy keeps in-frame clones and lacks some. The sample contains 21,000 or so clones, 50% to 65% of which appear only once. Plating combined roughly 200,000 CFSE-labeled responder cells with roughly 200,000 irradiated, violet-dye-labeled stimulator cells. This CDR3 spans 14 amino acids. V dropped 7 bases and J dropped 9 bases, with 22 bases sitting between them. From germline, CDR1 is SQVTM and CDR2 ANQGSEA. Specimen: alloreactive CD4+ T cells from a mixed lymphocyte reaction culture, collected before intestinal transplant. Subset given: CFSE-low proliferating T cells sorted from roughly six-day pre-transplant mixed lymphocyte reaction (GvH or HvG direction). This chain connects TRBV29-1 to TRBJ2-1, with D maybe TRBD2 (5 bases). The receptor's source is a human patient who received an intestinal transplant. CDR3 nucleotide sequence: TGCAGCGGTGCCCGAACACTAGAAGCACGTGAGCAGTTCTTC. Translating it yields CSGARTLEAREQFF.